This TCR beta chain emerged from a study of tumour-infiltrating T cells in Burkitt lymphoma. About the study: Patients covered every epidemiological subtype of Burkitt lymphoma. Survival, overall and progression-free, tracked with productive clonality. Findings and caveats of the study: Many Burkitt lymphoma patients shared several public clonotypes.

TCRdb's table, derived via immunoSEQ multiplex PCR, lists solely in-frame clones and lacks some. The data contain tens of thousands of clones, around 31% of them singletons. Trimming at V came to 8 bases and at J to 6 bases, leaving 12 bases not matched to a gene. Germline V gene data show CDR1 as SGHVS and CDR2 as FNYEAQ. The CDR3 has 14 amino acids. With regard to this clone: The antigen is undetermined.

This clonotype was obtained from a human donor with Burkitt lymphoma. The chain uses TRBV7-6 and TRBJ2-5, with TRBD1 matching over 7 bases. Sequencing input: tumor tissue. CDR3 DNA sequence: TGTGCCAGCGGGTTACAGGGGACGGAGAAGACCCAGTACTTC. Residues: CASGLQGTEKTQYF.